These 4 T cell receptor beta chains came from one sample sequenced in a study of vaccination and CD4 T cells after COVID-19. Which antigens these TCRs recognize remains unknown. Sequencing of cultured CD4+ T cell DNA used the Oncomine TCR Beta short-read assay. Using its own MiXCR run on the PCR reads, TCRdb lists one record per CDR3 protein. Here the sample spans about 16,000 distinct CDR3 sequences, around 60% being singletons. Treatment defined: 10-day PBMC culture with coronavirus spike peptide pools or control peptides (ViraFEST assay). Material for sequencing was CD4+ T cells from blood, cultured in vitro. These receptors came from a human donor who had recovered from COVID-19.

This clonotype was counted a few times. This chain uses TRBV20-1 with TRBJ1-2, with TRBD1 identical over 7 bases. V dropped 6 bases and J dropped 1; count of bases not matched to a gene: 11. This CDR3 comprises 15 residues. Germline lookup yields CDR1 DFQATT and CDR2 SNEGSKA (reference sequence). Here the CDR3 DNA reads TGCAGTGCCTTGGACAGGCGACAATTTAACTATGGCTACACCTTC. Its protein is CSALDRRQFNYGYTF.

The J gene is TRBJ2-3, the V gene TRBV21-1; TRBD2 is the table's D call, not checked against the DNA. TRBV21-1 is labeled a pseudogene. This CDR3 comprises 11 residues. CDR3 loop: CASSSRDSSYF. In nucleotides, the CDR3 is TGTGCCAGCAGCAGCCGGGACTCATCGTATTTT.

This clonotype appeared a few times. The CDR3: CAWDIGQETQYF. In DNA form, the CDR3 reads TGTGCCTGGGACATAGGCCAAGAGACCCAGTACTTC. J is TRBJ2-5 and V is TRBV30; D call uncertain. Germline assignment: CDR1 GTSNPN and CDR2 SVGIG (reference sequence). V lost 5 bases, J lost 1 base, and 8 bases lay in between. This CDR3 has 12 amino acids.

This clonotype was counted only a few times. This chain joins TRBV28 and TRBJ1-1; 9 bases match TRBD1. The CDR3 is made up of 14 amino acids. Trimming removed 3 bases from V and 4 bases from J; junction bases left unmatched: 3. In germline, CDR1 is MDHEN, CDR2 SYDVKM. The CDR3 protein is CASSFGTGSTEAFF. The CDR3 nucleotides read TGTGCCAGCAGTTTTGGGACAGGGAGCACTGAAGCTTTCTTT. The full variable domain, its missing parts supplied by reference TRBV28 and TRBJ1-1, is DVKVTQSSRYLVKRTGEKVFLECVQDMDHENMFWYRQDPGLGLRLIYFSYDVKMKEKGDIPEGYSVSREKKERFSLILESASTNQTSMYLCASSFGTGSTEAFFGQGTRLTVV.